These 10 T cell receptor beta chains came from one sample sequenced in a study of blood T cell repertoires in COVID-19. Measured with immunoSEQ multiplex PCR; TCRdb has only the in-frame clones, and not every one. The sample yields roughly 160,000 clones, 74% seen once. Input material: peripheral blood. Receptor source: a woman aged 80 or older with acute or convalescent COVID-19.

J is TRBJ2-1 and V is TRBV18; unclear D gene. This CDR3 contains 15 residues. With 2 bases removed from V and 4 bases from J, the gap between germline ends came to 12 bases. The V gene's germline CDR1 is KGHSH and CDR2 LQKENI. CDR3 in amino acids: CASSPSQDTYNEQFF. CDR3 nucleotides: TGTGCCAGCTCACCATCACAAGACACGTACAATGAGCAGTTCTTC.

V gene TRBV28 combines with J gene TRBJ1-4, with 7 bases fitting TRBD1. Germline-derived CDR1 and CDR2 are MDHEN and SYDVKM. V dropped 4 bases and J dropped 2; count of bases not matched to a gene: 10. This CDR3 is built from 17 residues. DNA of the CDR3: TGTGCCAGCAGTTCCGCAGCCGACAGGGTTACTAATGAAAAACTGTTTTTT. This translates into CASSSAADRVTNEKLFF. The full variable domain, rest sourced from reference TRBV28 and TRBJ1-4, is DVKVTQSSRYLVKRTGEKVFLECVQDMDHENMFWYRQDPGLGLRLIYFSYDVKMKEKGDIPEGYSVSREKKERFSLILESASTNQTSMYLCASSSAADRVTNEKLFFGSGTQLSVL.

The chain joins TRBV28 to TRBJ2-7, with D perhaps TRBD2 (5 bases). Germline-derived CDR1 and CDR2 are MDHEN and SYDVKM. The V gene lost 5 bases and the J gene lost 0 bases, with 14 bases spanning the gap. The CDR3 is 15 residues long. CDR3 sequence reads: CASSPLTGISYEQYF. Written as DNA, the CDR3 is TGTGCCAGCAGTCCCCTGACGGGAATCTCCTACGAGCAGTACTTC. The full variable domain, its missing parts supplied by reference TRBV28 and TRBJ2-7, is DVKVTQSSRYLVKRTGEKVFLECVQDMDHENMFWYRQDPGLGLRLIYFSYDVKMKEKGDIPEGYSVSREKKERFSLILESASTNQTSMYLCASSPLTGISYEQYFGPGTRLTVT.

V is TRBV28 and J is TRBJ1-6; 9 bases match TRBD1. V gave up 6 bases and J gave up 7 bases; unmatched junction bases: 4. CDR3 length: 14 residues. The germline V gene has CDR1 MDHEN and CDR2 SYDVKM. CDR3 coding DNA: TGTGCCAGCAGAACCGGGACAGGGAATTCACCCCTCCACTTT. Protein product: CASRTGTGNSPLHF.

The gene calls are TRBV5-1 and TRBJ2-3; no definite D call. Germline values: CDR1 SGHRS, CDR2 YFSETQ. V lost 4 bases and J lost 3, with 15 bases in between. The CDR3 runs 15 residues. CDR3 DNA sequence: TGCGCCAGCAGCAGACATTGGGTTATTACAGATACGCAGTATTTT. It encodes CASSRHWVITDTQYF. Based on the CDR3 plus reference TRBV5-1 and TRBJ2-3, the full variable domain is KAGVTQTPRYLIKTRGQQVTLSCSPISGHRSVSWYQQTPGQGLQFLFEYFSETQRNKGNFPGRFSGRQFSNSRSEMNVSTLELGDSALYLCASSRHWVITDTQYFGPGTRLTVL.

The chain's CDR3 is CASSPDRETSYGYTF. The CDR3 DNA follows: TGTGCCAGCTCACCAGACAGGGAAACGTCGTATGGCTACACCTTC. The rearrangement joins TRBV18 to TRBJ1-2, with 7 nucleotides matching TRBD1. CDR1 is KGHSH, CDR2 LQKENI, per germline. The V and J ends lost 2 bases and 5 bases, in that order; junction bases with no gene match: 8. This CDR3 comprises 15 residues.

The CDR3 sequence: CASSLGETDTGELFF. The CDR3 DNA follows: TGTGCCAGCAGCTTAGGTGAGACAGACACCGGGGAGCTGTTTTTT. V gene TRBV7-9 combines with J gene TRBJ2-2; tentatively, D is TRBD1 (5 bases). Germline CDR1 SEHNR, CDR2 FQNEAQ (reference sequence). The V and J ends lost 1 base and 3 bases respectively, with 9 bases between them. The CDR3 consists of 15 residues.

This chain uses TRBV13 with TRBJ2-1; 13 positions agree with TRBD2. Germline V gives CDR1 PRHDT, CDR2 FYEKMQ (reference sequence). The CDR3 is 16 residues long. The trim removed 4 bases at V and 5 bases at J, leaving 5 bases unmatched. The CDR3 DNA sequence: TGTGCCAGCAGCTCCAGAGGACTAGCGGGAGACAATGAGCAGTTCTTC. Encoded protein: CASSSRGLAGDNEQFF.

The V gene is TRBV9, the J gene TRBJ2-1; 9 positions match TRBD2. CDR3 length equals 14 residues. With 6 bases clipped from V and 10 bases from J, the junction kept 11 bases outside the gene matches. Germline-derived CDR1 and CDR2 are SGDLS and YYNGEE. The CDR3 reads CASNAGGIVEEQFF. In DNA, the CDR3 is TGTGCCAGCAACGCGGGAGGGATTGTAGAGGAGCAGTTCTTC.

The chain recombines TRBV5-4 with TRBJ2-1, with 9 bases matching TRBD2. After removal of 3 bases from V and 7 bases from J, the junction contained 11 bases not matched to a gene. Germline lookup yields CDR1 SGHNT and CDR2 YYREEE (reference sequence). The CDR3 spans 16 residues. Here the CDR3 DNA reads TGTGCCAGCAGCTCAGACTTAGCGGGAGTCGGGAATGAGCAGTTCTTC. This translates into CASSSDLAGVGNEQFF.